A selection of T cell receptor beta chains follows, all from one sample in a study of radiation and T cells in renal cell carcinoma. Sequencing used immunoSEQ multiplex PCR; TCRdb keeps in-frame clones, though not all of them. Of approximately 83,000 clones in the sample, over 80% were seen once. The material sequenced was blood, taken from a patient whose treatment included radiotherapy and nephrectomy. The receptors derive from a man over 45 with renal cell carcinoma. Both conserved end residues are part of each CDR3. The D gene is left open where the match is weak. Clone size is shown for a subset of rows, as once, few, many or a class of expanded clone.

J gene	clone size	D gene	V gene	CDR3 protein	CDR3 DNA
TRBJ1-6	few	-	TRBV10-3	CAIRGTVNSPLHF	TGTGCCATCAGGGGGACGGTGAATTCACCCCTCCACTTT
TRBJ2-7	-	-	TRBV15	CATSRGPVGAYEQYF	TGTGCCACCAGCAGAGGCCCGGTCGGCGCCTACGAGCAGTACTTC
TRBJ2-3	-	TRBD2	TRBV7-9	CASSAGASGGRDTQYF	TGTGCCAGCAGCGCCGGGGCTAGCGGGGGTAGAGATACGCAGTATTTT
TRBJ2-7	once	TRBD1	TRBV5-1	CASSLGGTDIVSYEQYF	TGCGCCAGCAGCTTGGGGGGGACAGATATTGTCTCCTACGAGCAGTACTTC
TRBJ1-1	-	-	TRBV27	CASSRGTRNTEAFF	TGTGCCAGCAGCCGGGGGACAAGGAACACTGAAGCTTTCTTT
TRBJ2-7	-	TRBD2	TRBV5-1	CASSDGLAGTAYEQYF	TGCGCCAGCAGCGACGGACTAGCGGGGACGGCCTACGAGCAGTACTTC
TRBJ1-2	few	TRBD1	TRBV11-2	CASSQELGQSFSGYTF	TGTGCCAGCAGCCAAGAATTGGGACAGTCCTTTAGTGGCTACACCTTC
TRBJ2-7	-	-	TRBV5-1	CASREQGTQSEQYF	TGCGCCAGCAGGGAACAGGGTACGCAGTCCGAGCAGTACTTC
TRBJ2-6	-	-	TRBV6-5	CASSYGGRVGANVLTF	TGTGCCAGCAGTTACGGAGGTCGGGTGGGGGCCAACGTCCTGACTTTC
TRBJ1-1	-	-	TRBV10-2	CATKQGRNTEAFF	TGCGCCACCAAACAGGGAAGGAACACTGAAGCTTTCTTT
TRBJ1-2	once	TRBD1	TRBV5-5	CASSSYRGRNGYTF	TGTGCCAGCAGCTCCTACAGGGGGCGGAATGGCTACACCTTC
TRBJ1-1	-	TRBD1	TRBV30	CVSRGQYTEAFF	TGTGTCTCCCGGGGACAGTACACTGAAGCTTTCTTT
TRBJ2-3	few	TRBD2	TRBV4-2	CASSQVAGVTDTQYF	TGTGCCAGCAGCCAGGTAGCGGGGGTCACAGATACGCAGTATTTT
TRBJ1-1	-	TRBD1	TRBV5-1	CASEGQGLNTEAFF	TGCGCCAGCGAAGGACAGGGGCTGAACACTGAAGCTTTCTTT
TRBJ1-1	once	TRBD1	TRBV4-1	CASSQVLNPGTGWNTEAFF	TGCGCCAGCAGCCAAGTTTTAAACCCCGGGACAGGATGGAACACTGAAGCTTTCTTT
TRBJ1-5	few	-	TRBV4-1	CASSQSGVSNQPQHF	TGCGCCAGCAGCCAATCGGGGGTCAGCAATCAGCCCCAGCATTTT
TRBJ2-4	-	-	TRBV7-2	CASSLVSWERAKNIQYF	TGTGCCAGCAGCTTAGTTAGCTGGGAGAGAGCCAAAAACATTCAGTACTTC
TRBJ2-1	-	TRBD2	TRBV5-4	CASSFGGTSGKSEQFF	TGTGCCAGCAGCTTTGGGGGGACTAGCGGGAAAAGTGAGCAGTTCTTC
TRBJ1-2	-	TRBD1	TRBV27	CASAARTGAAYGYTF	TGTGCCAGCGCAGCCAGGACAGGGGCGGCCTATGGCTACACCTTC
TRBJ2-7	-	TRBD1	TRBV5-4	CASSFTGQGRHEQYF	TGTGCCAGCAGCTTCACGGGACAGGGGCGCCACGAGCAGTACTTC
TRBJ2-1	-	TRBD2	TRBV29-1	CSVPGLASNEQFF	TGCAGCGTGCCGGGACTAGCGAGCAATGAGCAGTTCTTC
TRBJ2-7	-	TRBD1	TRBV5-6	CASSFPDRANYEQYF	TGTGCCAGCAGCTTCCCCGACAGGGCAAACTACGAGCAGTACTTC
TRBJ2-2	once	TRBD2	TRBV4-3	CASSRQTGGNTGELFF	TGCGCCAGCAGCCGCCAAACGGGGGGGAACACCGGGGAGCTGTTTTTT
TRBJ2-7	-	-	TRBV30	CAWSEGYEQYF	TGTGCCTGGAGTGAGGGTTACGAGCAGTACTTC
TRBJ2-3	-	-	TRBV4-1	CASSQDGLAQGDTQYF	TGCGCCAGCAGCCAAGATGGGCTAGCGCAGGGTGATACGCAGTATTTT
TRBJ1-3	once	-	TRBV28	CASSPGTVSGNTIYF	TGTGCCAGCAGTCCTGGGACGGTCTCTGGAAACACCATATATTTT
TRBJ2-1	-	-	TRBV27	CASSLLGSGDEQFF	TGTGCCAGCAGTTTACTGGGGTCGGGAGATGAGCAGTTCTTC
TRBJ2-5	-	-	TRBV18	CASSSQGPQETQYF	TGTGCCAGCTCATCCCAGGGCCCCCAAGAGACCCAGTACTTC